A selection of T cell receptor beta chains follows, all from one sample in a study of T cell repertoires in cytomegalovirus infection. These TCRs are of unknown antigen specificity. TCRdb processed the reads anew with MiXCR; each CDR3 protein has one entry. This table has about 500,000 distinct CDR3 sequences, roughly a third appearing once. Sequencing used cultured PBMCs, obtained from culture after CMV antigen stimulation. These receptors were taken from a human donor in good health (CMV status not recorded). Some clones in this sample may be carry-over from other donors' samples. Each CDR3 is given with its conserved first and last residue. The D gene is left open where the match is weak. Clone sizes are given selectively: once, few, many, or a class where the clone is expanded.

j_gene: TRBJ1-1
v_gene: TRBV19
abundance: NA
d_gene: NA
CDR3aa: CASSIPGTEAFF
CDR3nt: TGTGCCAGTAGTATCCCGGGCACTGAAGCTTTCTTT

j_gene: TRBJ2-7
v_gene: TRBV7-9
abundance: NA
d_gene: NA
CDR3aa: CASSLQLLSEQYF
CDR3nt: TGTGCCAGCAGCCTACAACTACTTTCGGAGCAGTACTTC

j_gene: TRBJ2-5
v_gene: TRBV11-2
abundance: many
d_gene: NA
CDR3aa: CASSPRTQETQYF
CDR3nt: TGTGCCAGCAGCCCCCGGACACAAGAGACCCAGTACTTC

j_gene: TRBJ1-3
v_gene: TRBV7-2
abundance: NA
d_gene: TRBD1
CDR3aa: CASSFPGQGNTIYF
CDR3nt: TGTGCCAGCAGCTTCCCGGGACAGGGAAACACCATATATTTT

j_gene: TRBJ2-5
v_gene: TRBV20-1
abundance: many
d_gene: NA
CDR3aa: CSAAFRGMAETQYF
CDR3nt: TGCAGTGCCGCCTTTCGCGGGATGGCAGAGACCCAGTACTTC

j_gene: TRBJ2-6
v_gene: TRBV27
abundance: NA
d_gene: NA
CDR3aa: CASSQNPALLSGANVLTF
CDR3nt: TGTGCCAGCAGTCAGAACCCCGCTCTGCTGTCTGGGGCCAACGTCCTGACTTTC

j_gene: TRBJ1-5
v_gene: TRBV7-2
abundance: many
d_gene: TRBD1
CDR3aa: CASSLTGGGNQPQHF
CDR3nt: TGTGCCAGCAGCTTAACAGGGGGGGGGAATCAGCCCCAGCATTTT

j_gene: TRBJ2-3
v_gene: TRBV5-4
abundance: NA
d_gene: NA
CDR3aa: CASSRGTVTDTQYF
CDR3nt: TGTGCCAGCAGCAGGGGGACCGTCACAGATACGCAGTATTTT

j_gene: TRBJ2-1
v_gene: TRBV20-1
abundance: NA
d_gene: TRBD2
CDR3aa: CSARPGLVTNEQFF
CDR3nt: TGCAGTGCTAGGCCGGGACTAGTTACCAATGAGCAGTTCTTC

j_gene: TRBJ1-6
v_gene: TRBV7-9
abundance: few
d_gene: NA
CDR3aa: CASSAGWDNSPLHF
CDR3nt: TGTGCCAGCAGCGCGGGTTGGGATAATTCACCCCTCCACTTT

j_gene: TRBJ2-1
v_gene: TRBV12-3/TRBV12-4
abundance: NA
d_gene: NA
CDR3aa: CASTNPPVDEQFF
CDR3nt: TGTGCCAGCACTAACCCCCCCGTTGATGAGCAGTTCTTC

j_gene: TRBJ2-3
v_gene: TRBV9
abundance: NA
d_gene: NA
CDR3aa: CASGLLGGSSDTQYF
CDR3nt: TGTGCCAGCGGTCTCCTTGGGGGGAGTTCAGATACGCAGTATTTT

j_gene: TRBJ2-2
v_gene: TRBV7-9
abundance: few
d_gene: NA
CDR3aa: CASSFLGTGELFF
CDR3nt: TGTGCCAGCAGCTTCCTAGGTACCGGGGAGCTGTTTTTT

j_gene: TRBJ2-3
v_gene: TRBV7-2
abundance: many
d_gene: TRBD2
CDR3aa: CASSLRLAGITDTQYF
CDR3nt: TGTGCCAGCAGCTTACGACTAGCGGGAATCACAGATACGCAGTATTTT

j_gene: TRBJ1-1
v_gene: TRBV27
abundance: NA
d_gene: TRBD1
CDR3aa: CASSLGQGRLTFF
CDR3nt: TGTGCCAGCAGCCTTGGACAGGGGAGATTGACTTTCTTT

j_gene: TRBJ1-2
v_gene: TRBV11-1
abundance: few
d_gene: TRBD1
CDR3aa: CASSLTDREYGYTF
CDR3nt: TGTGCCAGCAGCTTAACGGACAGGGAATATGGCTACACCTTC

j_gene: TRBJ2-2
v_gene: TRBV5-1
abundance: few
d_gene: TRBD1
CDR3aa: CASSHRTGGSTGELFF
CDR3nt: TGCGCCAGCAGCCATAGGACAGGGGGAAGCACCGGGGAGCTGTTTTTT

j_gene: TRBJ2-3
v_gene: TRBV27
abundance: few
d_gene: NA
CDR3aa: CASSLLSLGDTQYF
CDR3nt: TGTGCCAGCAGTTTATTGTCTTTAGGAGATACGCAGTATTTT

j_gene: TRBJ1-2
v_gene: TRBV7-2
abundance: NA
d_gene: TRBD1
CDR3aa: CASSPYHSGQINYGYTF
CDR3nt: TGTGCCAGCAGCCCATACCATTCGGGACAGATAAACTATGGCTACACCTTC

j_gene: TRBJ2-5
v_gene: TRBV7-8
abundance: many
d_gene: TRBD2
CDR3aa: CASSNPLADNVQTQYF
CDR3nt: TGTGCCAGCAGCAACCCTCTAGCGGACAATGTACAGACCCAGTACTTC

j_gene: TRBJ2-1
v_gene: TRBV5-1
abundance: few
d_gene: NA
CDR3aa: CASSRRGRGTDGEQFF
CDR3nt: TGCGCCAGCAGCAGACGGGGGCGGGGGACGGACGGTGAGCAGTTCTTC

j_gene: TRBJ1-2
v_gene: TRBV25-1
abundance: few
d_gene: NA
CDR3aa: CASSEAGANYGYTF
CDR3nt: TGTGCCAGCAGTGAAGCAGGGGCTAACTATGGCTACACCTTC

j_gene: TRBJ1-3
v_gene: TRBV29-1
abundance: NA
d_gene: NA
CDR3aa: CSVSGGRGNTIYF
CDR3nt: TGCAGCGTCTCCGGGGGGCGCGGGAACACCATATATTTT

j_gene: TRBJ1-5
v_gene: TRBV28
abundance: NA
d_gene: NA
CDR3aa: CASRTGQTDNQPQHF
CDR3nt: TGTGCCAGCAGAACCGGACAAACCGACAATCAGCCCCAGCATTTT

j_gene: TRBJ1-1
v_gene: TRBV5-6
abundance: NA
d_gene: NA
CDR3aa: CASSLISGTEAFF
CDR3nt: TGTGCCAGCAGCTTGATCAGTGGGACTGAAGCTTTCTTT

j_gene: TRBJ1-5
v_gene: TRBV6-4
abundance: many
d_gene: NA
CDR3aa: CASSEQVGKQGNQPQHF
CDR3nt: TGTGCCAGCAGTGAACAGGTGGGGAAACAGGGCAATCAGCCCCAGCATTTT

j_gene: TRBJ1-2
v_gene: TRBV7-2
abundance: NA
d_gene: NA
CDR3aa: CASSLAVVLSPHGYTF
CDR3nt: TGTGCCAGCAGCTTAGCGGTGGTTCTTTCACCCCATGGCTACACCTTC

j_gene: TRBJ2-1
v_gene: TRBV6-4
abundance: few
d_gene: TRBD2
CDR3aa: CASSAGLVLSSYNEQFF
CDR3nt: TGTGCCAGCAGTGCGGGACTAGTCTTAAGCTCCTACAATGAGCAGTTCTTC

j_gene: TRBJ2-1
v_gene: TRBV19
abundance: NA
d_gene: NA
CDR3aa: CASSMVQGNEQFF
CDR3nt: TGTGCCAGTAGTATGGTACAGGGAAATGAGCAGTTCTTC

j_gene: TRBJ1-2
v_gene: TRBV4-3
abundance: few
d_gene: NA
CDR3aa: CASSQVRGSYGYTF
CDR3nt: TGCGCCAGCAGCCAAGTCAGGGGTTCCTATGGCTACACCTTC

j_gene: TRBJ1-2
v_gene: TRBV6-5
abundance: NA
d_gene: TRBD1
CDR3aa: CASSYSGTGGNYGYTF
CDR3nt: TGTGCCAGCAGTTATTCGGGGACAGGGGGCAACTATGGCTACACCTTC

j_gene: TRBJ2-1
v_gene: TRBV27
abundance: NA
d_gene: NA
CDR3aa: CASSLSQPTREQFF
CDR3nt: TGTGCCAGCAGTTTAAGTCAACCCACGCGTGAGCAGTTCTTC

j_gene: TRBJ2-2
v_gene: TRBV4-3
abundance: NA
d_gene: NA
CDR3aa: CASSPLTSPNTGELFF
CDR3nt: TGCGCCAGCAGCCCTTTGACAAGCCCGAACACCGGGGAGCTGTTTTTT

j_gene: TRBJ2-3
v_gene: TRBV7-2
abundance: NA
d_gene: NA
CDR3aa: CATGRGRSTDTQYF
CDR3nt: TGTGCCACCGGGCGTGGGCGGAGCACAGATACGCAGTATTTT

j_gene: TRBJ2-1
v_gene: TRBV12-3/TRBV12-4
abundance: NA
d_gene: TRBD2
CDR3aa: CASSLGGGLGHNEQFF
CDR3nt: TGTGCCAGCTCCCTGGGAGGGGGACTAGGGCATAATGAGCAGTTCTTC

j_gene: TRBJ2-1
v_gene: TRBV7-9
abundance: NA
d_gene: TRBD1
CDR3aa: CASRPTGGTYNEQFF
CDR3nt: TGTGCCAGCAGGCCTACAGGGGGGACCTACAATGAGCAGTTCTTC

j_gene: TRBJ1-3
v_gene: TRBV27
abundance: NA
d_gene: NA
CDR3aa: CASSLSRGIAGNTIYF
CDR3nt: TGTGCCAGCAGTTTATCTCGGGGGATAGCTGGAAACACCATATATTTT

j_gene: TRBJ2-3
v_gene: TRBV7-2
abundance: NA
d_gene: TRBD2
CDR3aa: CASSLAAGGRGDTQYF
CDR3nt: TGTGCCAGCAGCTTAGCGGCGGGAGGGCGTGGAGATACGCAGTATTTT

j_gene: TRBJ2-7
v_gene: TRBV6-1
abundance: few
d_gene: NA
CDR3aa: CASSSFDRSYEQYF
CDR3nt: TGTGCCAGCAGCTCTTTCGACCGGTCCTACGAGCAGTACTTC

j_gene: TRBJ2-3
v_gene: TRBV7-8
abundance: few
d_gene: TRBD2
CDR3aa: CASSSSGGRVYTQYF
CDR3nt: TGTGCCAGCAGTTCTAGCGGAGGGCGGGTTTATACGCAGTATTTT

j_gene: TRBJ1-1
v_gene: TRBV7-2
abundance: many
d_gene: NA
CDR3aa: CASSLVTGRQGRVTNTEAFF
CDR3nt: TGTGCCAGCAGCTTAGTAACGGGAAGGCAGGGGAGAGTAACGAACACTGAAGCTTTCTTT

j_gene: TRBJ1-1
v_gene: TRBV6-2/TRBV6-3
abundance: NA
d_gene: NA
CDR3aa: CASSYSGRGWTEAFF
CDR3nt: TGTGCCAGCAGTTACTCGGGCAGGGGTTGGACTGAAGCTTTCTTT

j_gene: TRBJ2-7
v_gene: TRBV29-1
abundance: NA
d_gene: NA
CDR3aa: CSVEIRDEQYF
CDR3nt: TGCAGCGTTGAAATTCGGGACGAGCAGTACTTC

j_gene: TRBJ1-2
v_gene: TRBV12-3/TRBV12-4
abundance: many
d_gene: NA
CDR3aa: CASSLTGVRYGYTF
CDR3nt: TGTGCCAGCAGTCTCACCGGGGTCCGATATGGCTACACCTTC

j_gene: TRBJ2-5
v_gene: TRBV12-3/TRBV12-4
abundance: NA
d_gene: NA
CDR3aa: CASQVVGQETQYF
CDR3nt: TGTGCCAGCCAGGTTGTAGGGCAAGAGACCCAGTACTTC

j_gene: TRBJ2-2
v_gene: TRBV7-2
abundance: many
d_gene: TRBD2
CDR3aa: CASSLREVGELFF
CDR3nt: TGTGCCAGCAGCTTACGGGAGGTCGGGGAGCTGTTTTTT

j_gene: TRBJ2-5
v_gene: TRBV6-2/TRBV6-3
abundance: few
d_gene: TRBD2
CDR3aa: CASSYSRRREGLSEETQYF
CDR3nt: TGTGCCAGCAGTTACTCCCGAAGGCGGGAGGGCCTCTCCGAAGAGACCCAGTACTTC

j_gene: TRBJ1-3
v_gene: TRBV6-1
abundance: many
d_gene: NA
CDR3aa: CASSWSGPSGNTIYF
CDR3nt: TGTGCCAGCAGCTGGTCAGGTCCCTCTGGAAACACCATATATTTT

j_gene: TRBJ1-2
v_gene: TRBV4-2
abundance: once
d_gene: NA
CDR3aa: CASSQVGQGYGYTF
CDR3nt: TGTGCCAGCAGCCAAGTGGGTCAGGGCTATGGCTACACCTTC

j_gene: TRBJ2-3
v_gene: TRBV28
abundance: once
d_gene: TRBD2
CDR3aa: CATTGGRTDTQYF
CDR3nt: TGTGCCACCACGGGCGGGAGGACAGATACGCAGTATTTT

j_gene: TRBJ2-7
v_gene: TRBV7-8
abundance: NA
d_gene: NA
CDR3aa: CASRRTLEGYEQYF
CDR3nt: TGTGCCAGCAGGCGCACTCTAGAAGGCTACGAGCAGTACTTC

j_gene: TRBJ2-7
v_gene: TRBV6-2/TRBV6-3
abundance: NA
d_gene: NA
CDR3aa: CASTYNGPSPTHEQYF
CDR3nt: TGTGCCAGCACCTATAATGGGCCATCGCCTACCCACGAGCAGTACTTC

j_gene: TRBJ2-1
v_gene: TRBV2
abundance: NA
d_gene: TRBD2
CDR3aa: CASSDSRLAGSPYNEQFF
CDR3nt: TGTGCCAGCAGTGATAGCCGACTAGCGGGATCCCCTTACAATGAGCAGTTCTTC

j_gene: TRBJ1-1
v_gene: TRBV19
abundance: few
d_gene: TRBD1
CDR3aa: CASRSQGGVDTEAFF
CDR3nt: TGTGCCAGTCGTTCTCAGGGGGGAGTAGACACTGAAGCTTTCTTT

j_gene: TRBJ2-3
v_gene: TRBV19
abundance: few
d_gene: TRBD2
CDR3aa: CASSSIAGGNPDTQYF
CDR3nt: TGTGCCAGTAGTTCCATAGCGGGAGGGAACCCAGATACGCAGTATTTT